This T cell receptor beta chain stems from a study of OX40 agonist ivuxolimab in advanced cancers. Study-wide background: Melanoma, hepatocellular carcinoma, head and neck or renal cell cancer occurred in dose-escalation patients.

TCRdb's copy holds only in-frame clones and misses some; the assay was immunoSEQ multiplex PCR. The table has about 120,000 clones, around 90% seen once. In this sample, this clone turned up once. The length of the CDR3 is 15 residues. The V and J ends lost 3 bases and 1 base, in that order; junction bases with no gene match: 2. The V gene's germline CDR1 is SNHLY and CDR2 FYNNEI. Sequenced material: CD4+ or CD8+ T cells sorted from blood, taken in a trial of the OX40 agonist ivuxolimab. J is TRBJ1-1 and V is TRBV2; the match to TRBD1 covers 10 bases. The TCR originated in an adult with an advanced solid tumor such as melanoma, head and neck, liver or kidney cancer. This chain's CDR3 is CASSDWDRGNTEAFF. The CDR3 DNA sequence: TGTGCCAGCAGTGATTGGGACAGGGGGAACACTGAAGCTTTCTTT. Together with reference TRBV2 and TRBJ1-1, the CDR3 gives the full variable domain: EPEVTQTPSHQVTQMGQEVILRCVPISNHLYFYWYRQILGQKVEFLVSFYNNEISEKSEIFDDQFSVERPDGSNFTLKIRSTKLEDSAMYFCASSDWDRGNTEAFFGQGTRLTVV.